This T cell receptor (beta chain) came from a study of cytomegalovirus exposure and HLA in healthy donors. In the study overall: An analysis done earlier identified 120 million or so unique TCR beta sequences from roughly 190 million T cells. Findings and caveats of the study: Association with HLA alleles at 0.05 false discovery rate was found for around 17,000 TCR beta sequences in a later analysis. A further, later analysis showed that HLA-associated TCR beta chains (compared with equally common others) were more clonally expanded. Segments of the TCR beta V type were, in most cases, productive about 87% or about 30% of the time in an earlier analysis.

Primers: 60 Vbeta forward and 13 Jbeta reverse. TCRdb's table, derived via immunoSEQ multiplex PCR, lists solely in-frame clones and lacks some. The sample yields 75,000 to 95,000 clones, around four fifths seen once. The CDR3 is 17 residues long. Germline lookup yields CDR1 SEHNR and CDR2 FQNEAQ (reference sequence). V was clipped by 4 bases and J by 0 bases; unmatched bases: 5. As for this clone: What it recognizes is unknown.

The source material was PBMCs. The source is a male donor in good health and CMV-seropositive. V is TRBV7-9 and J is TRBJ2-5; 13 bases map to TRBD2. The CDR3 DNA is TGTGCCAGCAGCTCTAGACTAGCGGGAGGACACCAAGAGACCCAGTACTTC. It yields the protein CASSSRLAGGHQETQYF.